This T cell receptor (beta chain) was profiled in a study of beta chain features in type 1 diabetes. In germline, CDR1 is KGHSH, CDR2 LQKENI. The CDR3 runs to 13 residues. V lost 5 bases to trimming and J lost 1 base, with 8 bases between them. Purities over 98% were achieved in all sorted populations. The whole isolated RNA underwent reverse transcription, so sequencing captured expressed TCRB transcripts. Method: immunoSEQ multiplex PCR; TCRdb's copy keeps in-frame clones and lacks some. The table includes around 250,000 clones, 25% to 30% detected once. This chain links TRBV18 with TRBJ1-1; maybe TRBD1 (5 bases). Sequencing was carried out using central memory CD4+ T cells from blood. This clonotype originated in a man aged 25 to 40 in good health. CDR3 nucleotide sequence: TGTGCCAGCTCAGCGACAGAGAACACTGAAGCTTTCTTT. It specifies CASSATENTEAFF. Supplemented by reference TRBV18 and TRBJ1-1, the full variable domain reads NAGVMQNPRHLVRRRGQEARLRCSPMKGHSHVYWYRQLPEEGLKFMVYLQKENIIDESGMPKERFSAEFPKEGPSILRIQQVVRGDSAAYFCASSATENTEAFFGQGTRLTVV.